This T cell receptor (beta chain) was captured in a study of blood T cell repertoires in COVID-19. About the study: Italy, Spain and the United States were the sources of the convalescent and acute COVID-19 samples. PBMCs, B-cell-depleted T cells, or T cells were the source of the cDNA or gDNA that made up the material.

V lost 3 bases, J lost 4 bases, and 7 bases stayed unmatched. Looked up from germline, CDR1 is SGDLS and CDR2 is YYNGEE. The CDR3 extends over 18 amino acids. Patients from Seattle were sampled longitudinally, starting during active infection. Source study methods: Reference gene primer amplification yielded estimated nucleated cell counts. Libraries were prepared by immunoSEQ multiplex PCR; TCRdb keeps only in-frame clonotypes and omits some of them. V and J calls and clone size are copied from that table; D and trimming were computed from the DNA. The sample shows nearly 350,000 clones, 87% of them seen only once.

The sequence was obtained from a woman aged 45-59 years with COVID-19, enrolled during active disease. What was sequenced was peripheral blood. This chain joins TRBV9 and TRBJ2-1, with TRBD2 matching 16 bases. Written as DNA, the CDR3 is TGTGCCAGCAGCGAGGGGACTAGCGGGAGGGTGGTTTACAATGAGCAGTTCTTC. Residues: CASSEGTSGRVVYNEQFF.